The entry that follows covers one T cell receptor (beta chain) sequence. The record originates from a study of blood T cell repertoires in COVID-19. Study information: The samples span acute and convalescent COVID-19 from the United States, Italy and Spain. Nucleic acid was either cDNA or gDNA, and it came from T cells, B-cell-depleted T cells, or PBMCs.

In the authors' methods: Amplification of reference gene primers was used by the study to estimate nucleated cell counts. Data came from immunoSEQ multiplex PCR; TCRdb stores just in-frame clones and leaves some out. V and J calls and clone size are copied from that table; D and trimming were computed from the DNA. The data show about 100,000 clones, 70% to 80% seen once. Germline V lookup: CDR1 MNHEY, CDR2 SMNVEV (reference sequence). CDR3 length: 21 amino acids. The trim removed 0 bases at V and 8 bases at J, leaving 22 bases unmatched. The chain joins TRBV27 to TRBJ2-1, with 10 bases identical to TRBD2. The sample consisted of peripheral blood. This receptor was identified in a woman aged 70-85 years with acute or convalescent COVID-19. The CDR3 bases are TGTGCCAGCAGTTTATCGCCGCGGCCCGGGGCTAGCGGGGGCCCGGAGGATGAGCAGTTCTTC. It yields the protein CASSLSPRPGASGGPEDEQFF.